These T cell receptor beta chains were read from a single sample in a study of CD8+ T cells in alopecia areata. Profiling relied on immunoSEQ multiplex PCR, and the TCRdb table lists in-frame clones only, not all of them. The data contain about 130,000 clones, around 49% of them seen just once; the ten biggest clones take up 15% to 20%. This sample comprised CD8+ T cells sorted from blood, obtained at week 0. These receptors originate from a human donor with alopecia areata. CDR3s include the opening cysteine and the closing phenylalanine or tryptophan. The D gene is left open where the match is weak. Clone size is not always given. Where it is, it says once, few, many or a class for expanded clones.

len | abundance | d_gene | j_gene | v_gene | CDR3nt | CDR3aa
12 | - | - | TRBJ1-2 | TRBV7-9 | TGTGCCAGCGCCGGGGGATCCGATCTCTACACCTTC | CASAGGSDLYTF
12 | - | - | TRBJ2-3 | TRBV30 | TGTGCCTGGGGCTTTTCTACAGATACGCAGTATTTT | CAWGFSTDTQYF
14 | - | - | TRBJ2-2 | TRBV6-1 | TGTGCCAGCAGTTTGGGACCCGATACCGGGGAGCTGTTTTTT | CASSLGPDTGELFF
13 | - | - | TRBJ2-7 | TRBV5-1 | TGCGCCAGCAGCTTGGTACTGTCCTACGAGCAGTACTTC | CASSLVLSYEQYF
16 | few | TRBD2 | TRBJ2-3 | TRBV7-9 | TGTGCCAGCAGCTTACTAGCGGGGTCTAGCACAGATACGCAGTATTTT | CASSLLAGSSTDTQYF
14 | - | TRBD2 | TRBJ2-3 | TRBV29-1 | TGCAGCGTTGAAGCTAGCGGGGCCACAGATACGCAGTATTTT | CSVEASGATDTQYF
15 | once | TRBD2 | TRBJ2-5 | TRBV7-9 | TGTGCCAGCAGCTTAGCGAAGCGGGGGGCGGAGACCCAGTACTTC | CASSLAKRGAETQYF
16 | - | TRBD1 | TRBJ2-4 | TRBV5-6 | TGTGCCAGCAGCTTGGGAGGACAGGGGTTGGTAGACATTCAGTACTTC | CASSLGGQGLVDIQYF
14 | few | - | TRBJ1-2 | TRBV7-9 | TGTGCCAGCAGCCCCGGGAGCGAAAACTATGGCTACACCTTC | CASSPGSENYGYTF
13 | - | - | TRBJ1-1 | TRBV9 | TGTGCCAGCAGCGTAGGCTGGAACACTGAAGCTTTCTTT | CASSVGWNTEAFF
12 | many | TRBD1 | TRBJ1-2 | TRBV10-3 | TGTGCCATCACAGGGGGCGATCGGGACTACACCTTC | CAITGGDRDYTF
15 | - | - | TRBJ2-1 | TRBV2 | TGTGCCAGCACCGAGGGACGAAATTCCTACAATGAGCAGTTCTTC | CASTEGRNSYNEQFF
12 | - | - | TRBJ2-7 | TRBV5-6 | TGTGCCAGCAGCACGACCTCCCTCGAGCAGTACTTC | CASSTTSLEQYF
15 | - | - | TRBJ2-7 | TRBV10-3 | TGTGCCATCAGTGGCTCCCACCAAGGTTCCTACGAGCAGTACTTC | CAISGSHQGSYEQYF
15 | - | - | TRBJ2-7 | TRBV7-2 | TGTGCCAGCAGAGCTTCTGCAGAGAGCTCCTACGAGCAGTACTTC | CASRASAESSYEQYF
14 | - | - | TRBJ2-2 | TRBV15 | TGTGCCACCAGCACCCCACGCAACGCCGGGGAGCTGTTTTTT | CATSTPRNAGELFF
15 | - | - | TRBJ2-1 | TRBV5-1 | TGCGCCAGCAGCCAAGCAGGTAGCTCCTACAATGAGCAGTTCTTC | CASSQAGSSYNEQFF
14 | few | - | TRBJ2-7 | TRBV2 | TGTGCCAGCAGCGGGACGGAGGATTCCTACGAGCAGTACTTC | CASSGTEDSYEQYF
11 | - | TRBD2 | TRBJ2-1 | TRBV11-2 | TGTGCCGGCGGGGGGTACAATGAGCAGTTCTTC | CAGGGYNEQFF
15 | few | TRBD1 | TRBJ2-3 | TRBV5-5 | TGTGCCAGCAGGAGAGTACAGGGGATGACAGATACGCAGTATTTT | CASRRVQGMTDTQYF
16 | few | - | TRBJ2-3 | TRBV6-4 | TGTGCCAGCAGTGACTCGAAGGGGGGGGCCACAGATACGCAGTATTTT | CASSDSKGGATDTQYF
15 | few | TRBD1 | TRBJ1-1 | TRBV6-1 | TGTGCCAGCAGCCGCGGGGACAGGGTAAACACTGAAGCTTTCTTT | CASSRGDRVNTEAFF
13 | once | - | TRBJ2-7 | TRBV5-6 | TGTGCCAGCAGCGACTCGAGCTCCTACGAGCAGTACTTC | CASSDSSSYEQYF
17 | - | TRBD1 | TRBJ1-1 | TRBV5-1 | TGCGCCAGCAGCTTGAGGCAGGGGGATTTTTGGAGGACTGAAGCTTTCTTT | CASSLRQGDFWRTEAFF
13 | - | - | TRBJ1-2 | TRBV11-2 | TGTGCCAGCAGGAGCGGGGATCAGTATGGCTACACCTTC | CASRSGDQYGYTF
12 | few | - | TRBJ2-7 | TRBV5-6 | TGTGCCAGCAGTCCTGGTCCGGGGAAGCTCGCCTTC | CASSPGPGKLAF
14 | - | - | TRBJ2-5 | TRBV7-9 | TGTGCCAGCAGCTTCGACACGGGTGGGGAGACCCAGTACTTC | CASSFDTGGETQYF
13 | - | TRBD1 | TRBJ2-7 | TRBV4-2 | TGTGCCAGCAGCGAAGAATCAGGGGGCGAGCAGTACTTC | CASSEESGGEQYF
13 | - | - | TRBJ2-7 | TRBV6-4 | TGTGCCAGCAGTGAGGGTCCGGGGGAGGAGCAGTACTTC | CASSEGPGEEQYF
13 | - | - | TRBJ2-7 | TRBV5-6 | TGTGCCAGCAGCCCCGGGGCCGCCTACGAGCAGTACTTC | CASSPGAAYEQYF
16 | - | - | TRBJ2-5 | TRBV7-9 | TGTGCCAGCAGGGTAGAACTCGGGAGTCTCGTCGAGACCCAGTACTTC | CASRVELGSLVETQYF
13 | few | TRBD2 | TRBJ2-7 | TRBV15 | TGTGCCACCAGCACACTAGCGGGGGACGAGCAGTACTTC | CATSTLAGDEQYF
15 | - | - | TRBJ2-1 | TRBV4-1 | TGCGCCAGCAGCCAAGCGGCGAGCTCCTACAATGAGCAGTTCTTC | CASSQAASSYNEQFF
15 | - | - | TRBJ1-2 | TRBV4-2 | TGTGCCAGCAGCCAAGGGGACATGCGAGCCTATGGCTACACCTTC | CASSQGDMRAYGYTF
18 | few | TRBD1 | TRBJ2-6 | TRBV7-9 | TGTGCCAGCAGCCAACGGACAGGGTTGACTGCTGGGGCCAACGTCCTGACTTTC | CASSQRTGLTAGANVLTF
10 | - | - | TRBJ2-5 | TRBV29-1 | TGCAGCGCCTGGGGAGAGACCCAGTACTTC | CSAWGETQYF
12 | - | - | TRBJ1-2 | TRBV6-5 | TGTGCCAGCAGTTACGGGGGAGCTGGCTACACCTTC | CASSYGGAGYTF
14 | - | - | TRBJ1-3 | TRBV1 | TGCACCAGCAGCTTGAATGCAGTTGGAAACACCATATATTTT | CTSSLNAVGNTIYF
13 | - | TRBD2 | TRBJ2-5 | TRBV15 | TGTGCCACCAGCTGGGGACTACAAGAGACCCAGTACTTC | CATSWGLQETQYF
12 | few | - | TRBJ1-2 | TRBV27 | TGTGCCAGCGGGGACGGTTTGTACGGCTACACCTTC | CASGDGLYGYTF
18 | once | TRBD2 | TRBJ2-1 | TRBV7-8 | TGTGCCAGCAGCTTCGGACTAGCGGGGGGCTACTCCTACAATGAGCAGTTCTTC | CASSFGLAGGYSYNEQFF
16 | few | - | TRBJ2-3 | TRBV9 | TGTGCCAGCAGCGTAGCCCTGGAGCCCCCCGCAGATACGCAGTATTTT | CASSVALEPPADTQYF
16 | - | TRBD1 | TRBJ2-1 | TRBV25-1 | TGTGCCAGCAGTGATCGTTGGGACAGAAAATACAATGAGCAGTTCTTC | CASSDRWDRKYNEQFF
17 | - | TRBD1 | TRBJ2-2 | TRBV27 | TGTGCCAGCACTCCGGTTGGGACAGGGAAGGACACCGGGGAGCTGTTTTTT | CASTPVGTGKDTGELFF
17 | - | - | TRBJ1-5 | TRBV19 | TGTGCCAGTAGTATAGCCCCCGCGACAGTTAGCAATCAGCCCCAGCATTTT | CASSIAPATVSNQPQHF
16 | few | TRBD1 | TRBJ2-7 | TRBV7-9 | TGTGCCAGCAGCTCCCCCTCCGGACAGGGGGCCTACGAGCAGTACTTC | CASSSPSGQGAYEQYF
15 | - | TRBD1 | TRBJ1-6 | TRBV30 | TGTGCCTGGACACTGCAGGGGGCGAGGAATTCACCCCTCCACTTT | CAWTLQGARNSPLHF
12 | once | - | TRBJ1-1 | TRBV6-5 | TGTGCCAGCAGCCCAATGAACACTGAAGCTTTCTTT | CASSPMNTEAFF
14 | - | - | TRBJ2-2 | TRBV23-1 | TGCGCCAGCAGTCAATCGGGAAACACCGGGGAGCTGTTTTTT | CASSQSGNTGELFF
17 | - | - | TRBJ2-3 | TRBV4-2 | TGTGCCAGCAGCCAAGAGAGGGTAGGGGACGTCACAGATACGCAGTATTTT | CASSQERVGDVTDTQYF
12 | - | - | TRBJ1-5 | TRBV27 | TGTGCCAGCAGCTTAGACCGGCAGCCCCAGCATTTT | CASSLDRQPQHF
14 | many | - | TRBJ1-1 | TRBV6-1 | TGTGCCAGCAGTTCACAACCGGGATACACTGAAGCTTTCTTT | CASSSQPGYTEAFF
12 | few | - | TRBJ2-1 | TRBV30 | TGTGCCTGGAGACGTGTCGTAAATGAGCAGTTCTTC | CAWRRVVNEQFF
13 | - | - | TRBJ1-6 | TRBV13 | TGTGCCAGCAGCTTTGGATGGGATTCACCCCTCCACTTT | CASSFGWDSPLHF
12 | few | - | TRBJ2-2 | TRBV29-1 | TGCAGCGCTGACAGTAGCACCGGGGAGCTGTTTTTT | CSADSSTGELFF
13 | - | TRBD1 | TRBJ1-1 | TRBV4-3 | TGCGCCAGCAGCCAAGGAATGGACAGGGGGAAACTCTTT | CASSQGMDRGKLF
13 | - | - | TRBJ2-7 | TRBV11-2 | TGTGCCAGCAGCTTAGTTGAGGGACACGAGCAGTACTTC | CASSLVEGHEQYF